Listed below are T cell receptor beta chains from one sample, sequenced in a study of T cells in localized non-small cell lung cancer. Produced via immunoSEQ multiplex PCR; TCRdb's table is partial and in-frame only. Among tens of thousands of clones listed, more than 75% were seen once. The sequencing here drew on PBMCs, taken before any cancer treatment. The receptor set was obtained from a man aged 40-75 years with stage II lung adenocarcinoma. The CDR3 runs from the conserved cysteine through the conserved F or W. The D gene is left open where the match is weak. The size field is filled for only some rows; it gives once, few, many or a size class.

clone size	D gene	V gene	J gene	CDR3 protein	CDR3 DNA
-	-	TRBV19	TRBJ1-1	CASSITGQPNTEAFF	TGTGCCAGTAGTATCACCGGACAGCCGAACACTGAAGCTTTCTTT
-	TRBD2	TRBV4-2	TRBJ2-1	CASSQDRSGAPYNEQFF	TGTGCCAGCAGCCAAGATAGGAGCGGGGCCCCCTACAATGAGCAGTTCTTC
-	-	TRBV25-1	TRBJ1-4	CASSVGAYRWEKLFF	TGTGCCAGCAGTGTGGGGGCCTACCGATGGGAAAAACTGTTTTTT
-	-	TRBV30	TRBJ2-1	CAWSGVQGDNEQFF	TGTGCCTGGAGTGGAGTTCAGGGTGACAATGAGCAGTTCTTC
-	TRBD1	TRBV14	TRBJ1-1	CASTWGQVNTEAFF	TGTGCCAGCACCTGGGGACAGGTGAACACTGAAGCTTTCTTT
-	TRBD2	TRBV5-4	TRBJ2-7	CASSLGGLANPDEQYF	TGTGCCAGCAGCTTGGGCGGACTAGCGAATCCGGACGAGCAGTACTTC
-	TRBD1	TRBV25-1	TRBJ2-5	CASAQGAETQYF	TGTGCCAGCGCACAGGGGGCAGAGACCCAGTACTTC
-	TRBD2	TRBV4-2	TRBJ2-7	CASSSSGSPYEQYF	TGTGCCAGCAGCTCTAGCGGGAGCCCCTACGAGCAGTACTTC
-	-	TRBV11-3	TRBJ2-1	CASSLDGQGIYNEQFF	TGTGCCAGCAGCTTAGACGGTCAGGGGATTTACAATGAGCAGTTCTTC
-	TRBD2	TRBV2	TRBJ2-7	CASSEGGGRGSYEQYF	TGTGCCAGCAGTGAAGGGGGGGGAAGGGGCTCCTACGAGCAGTACTTC
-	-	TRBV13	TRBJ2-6	CASNPLQRRDSGANVLTF	TGTGCCAGCAACCCACTACAGCGACGGGATTCTGGGGCCAACGTCCTGACTTTC
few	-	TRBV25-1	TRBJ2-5	CASSAGGQETQYF	TGTGCCAGCAGTGCTGGAGGGCAAGAGACCCAGTACTTC
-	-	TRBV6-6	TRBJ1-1	CASSYGEAFF	TGTGCCAGCAGTTACGGTGAAGCTTTCTTT
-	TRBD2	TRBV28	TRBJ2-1	CASAVRGISGSVQFF	TGTGCCAGCGCAGTTAGGGGGATTAGCGGGAGTGTGCAGTTCTTC
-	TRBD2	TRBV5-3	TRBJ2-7	CARSPAGGGEQYF	TGTGCCAGAAGCCCCGCGGGGGGCGGCGAGCAGTACTTC
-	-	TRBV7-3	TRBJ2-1	CASSSPGYNEQFF	TGTGCCAGCAGCTCCCCAGGGTACAATGAGCAGTTCTTC
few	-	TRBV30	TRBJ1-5	CAWSVQGNQPQHF	TGTGCCTGGAGTGTACAGGGCAATCAGCCCCAGCATTTT